The T cell receptor beta chain under discussion was sequenced for a study of blood T cell repertoires in COVID-19. Turning to the study itself: Sites across the United States, Italy and Spain contributed samples from acute and convalescent COVID-19.

Libraries were prepared by immunoSEQ multiplex PCR; TCRdb keeps only in-frame clonotypes and omits some of them. The sample comprises 150,000 to 200,000 clones, about 86% of which are singletons, and 3.7% rests with the top ten. With 0 bases clipped from V and 4 bases from J, the junction kept 11 bases outside the gene matches. The CDR3 runs 16 residues. The germline gives CDR1 SQVTM, CDR2 ANQGSEA. Sequencing was done on a sample of peripheral blood. The chain employs TRBV29-1 and TRBJ1-2, with 7 bases aligning to TRBD1. This sequence was found in a man aged 18 to 29 with active or convalescent COVID-19. Here the CDR3 reads CSVEEAGGLTIYGYTF. As DNA, the CDR3 is TGCAGCGTTGAAGAGGCAGGGGGGCTCACTATCTATGGCTACACCTTC.